This TCR beta chain was sequenced for a study of blood T cell repertoires in COVID-19. Looking at the study overall: Nucleic acid was either cDNA or gDNA, and it came from T cells, B-cell-depleted T cells, or PBMCs.

TCRdb keeps only in-frame clones here, not all; method: immunoSEQ multiplex PCR. The table shows about 270,000 clones, with around 90% occurring only once. This clone was recorded a few times. Exposed volunteers were people who met a COVID-19 case within 2 weeks before study entry. This CDR3 contains 14 residues. The germline gives CDR1 SGHRS, CDR2 YFSETQ. The ends were cut back, 5 bases at V and 0 bases at J, with 12 bases in the middle. The material sequenced was PBMCs or T cells enriched from blood (not recorded which). The V and J genes are TRBV5-1 and TRBJ2-7, with a tentative D call TRBD1 (5 bases). The TCR comes from a man aged 35 to 55 who had been exposed to COVID-19. The DNA of the CDR3 is TGCGCCAGCAGGCCGACAGCCAACTCCTACGAGCAGTACTTC. Protein product: CASRPTANSYEQYF.